This T cell receptor beta chain was sequenced in a study of blood T cells in healthy people across ages. Notes on the study in general: The recorded TCR beta diversity per million T cells decreased in a roughly linear manner with age. Donor CMV status, an unknown factor, possibly confounded changes in expanded clonotypes. From one million sequenced T cells, diversity estimates were lower bounds. No conclusive comparison of naive versus antigen-experienced cells was possible with unsorted PBMCs.

Turning to this clonotype: Its antigen is still unknown.

The CDR3 sequence is 18 residues long. V dropped 0 bases and J dropped 5 bases, with 25 bases sitting between them. Germline CDR1 reads DFQATT; CDR2 reads SNEGSKA (reference sequence). A J-beta primer mix and a sample-barcoded 5' primer were used in a second PCR of roughly 7 to 12 cycles. Each CDR3 protein gets one entry after TCRdb re-called the 5' RACE reads with MiXCR. The repertoire holds over 1,200,000 distinct CDR3 sequences, with 59% as singletons. Sequencing was done on a sample of blood. The chain uses TRBV20-1 and TRBJ1-2, with TRBD1 as a possible D gene (5 bases). The sequence was collected from a man aged 18 to 30 in good health. The CDR3 is CSARDGGYMAGRVYGYTF. CDR3 bases: TGCAGTGCTAGAGATGGCGGGTATATGGCAGGGCGAGTATATGGCTACACCTTC.